Below are 29 T cell receptor beta chains sequenced from a single sample in a study of CD8+CD57+ T cells in acquired aplastic anemia. Patients included in sequencing had previously demonstrated CD8+CD57+ cell expansion by flow cytometry. Genomic DNA served as template for TCR beta VDJ and CDR3 profiling. Using its own MiXCR run on the reads, TCRdb lists one record per CDR3 protein. The sample has roughly 250,000 distinct CDR3 sequences; 65% to 90% are singletons. The sequenced material came from sorted CD4+, CD8+, or CD8+CD57+ T cells (not recorded which) from PBMCs. The receptors come from a human donor with aplastic anemia.

This clonotype appeared many times. The chain couples TRBV11-1 to TRBJ2-3; tentatively, D is TRBD1 or TRBD2 (5 bases each). Germline-derived CDR1 and CDR2 are SGHAT and FQDESV (reference sequence). The CDR3 has 13 amino acids. Deletions cut 8 bases from V and 2 bases from J, with 11 bases between. This CDR3 is CASGDGLTDTQYF. Written as DNA, the CDR3 is TGTGCCAGCGGGGACGGTCTCACAGATACGCAGTATTTT. Full variable domain (missing parts from reference TRBV11-1 and TRBJ2-3): EAEVAQSPRYKITEKSQAVAFWCDPISGHATLYWYRQILGQGPELLVQFQDESVVDDSQLPKDRFSAERLKGVDSTLKIQPAELGDSAMYLCASGDGLTDTQYFGPGTRLTVL.

This clonotype occurred once. Mismatch with germline at one junction end may stem from a read error. The chain employs TRBV7-2 and TRBJ2-1; D ambiguous. Germline V gene lookup returns CDR1 SGHTA and CDR2 FQGNSA. The CDR3 loop spans 15 amino acids. The CDR3 DNA follows: TGTGCCAGCAGCTTACTTCCGGGCTCGTACAATGAGCACTTCTTC. Translation gives CASSLLPGSYNEHFF.

J is TRBJ2-3 and V is TRBV11-3; no firm D call. CDR1 is SGHNT and CDR2 is YENEEA in the germline V gene. The V gene lost 1 base and the J gene lost 7 bases, with 9 bases spanning the gap. The CDR3 contains 13 residues. In nucleotides, the CDR3 is TGTGCCAGCAGCTTAGCCCACACGTATACGCAGTATTTT. Protein: CASSLAHTYTQYF.

Concerning this clonotype itself: Mismatch with germline at one junction end may stem from a read error. The genes are TRBV5-1 and TRBJ2-5; D is uncertain. This CDR3 contains 14 residues. CDR1 SGHRS and CDR2 YFSETQ come from the germline V gene. The CDR3 bases are TGTGCCACCAGCTTAGGCAGCGAGGCAGAGACCCAGTACTTC. Translated: CATSLGSEAETQYF.

In regard to this clonotype: Without the conserved terminal phenylalanine or tryptophan, this CDR3 likely stems from a read error. Because the CDR3's place on the DNA is in doubt, the DNA is left out and the CDR3 is given as listed by TCRdb. The chain uses TRBV24-1 and TRBJ2-1; TRBD2, the table's D call, was not compared with the DNA. Germline V gene sequence: CDR1 KGHDR, CDR2 SFDVKD. 14 amino acids form the CDR3, both terminal residues included. The CDR3 sequence is CATLAWDTGNQLFC.

Of note for this clonotype: At one boundary the junction diverges from the germline segment, which might be a read error. The rearrangement links TRBV7-4 to TRBJ2-3; D may be TRBD2 (7 bases). This CDR3 contains 14 residues. CDR1 is SGHVT, CDR2 SQSDAQ, per germline. CDR3 nucleotides: TGTGCCAGCAGCTGCTGGGGAGGGGGAGATCCGCAGGATTTT. Encoded protein: CASSCWGGGDPQDF.

The gene calls are TRBV9 and TRBJ2-1; 9 bases agree with TRBD1. Trimming cost V 6 bases and J 6 bases; bases outside gene matches: 10. Germline V CDR1 and CDR2: SGDLS, YYNGEE. The CDR3 is 15 residues long. This CDR3 is CASTQQGALSNEQFF. CDR3 sequence (DNA): TGTGCCAGCACCCAACAGGGGGCGCTGTCCAATGAGCAGTTCTTC.

This rearrangement joins TRBV7-8 to TRBJ2-6, with D perhaps matching TRBD2 (6 bases). This CDR3 is built from 16 residues. Germline V gene lookup returns CDR1 SGHVS and CDR2 FQNEAQ. Trimming took off 0 bases at V and 15 bases at J, with 21 bases between the two ends. The CDR3: CASSLAGGPGTKYLTF. CDR3 sequence (DNA): TGTGCCAGCAGCTTAGCGGGAGGTCCCGGTACCAAGTACCTGACTTTC.

Concerning this clonotype: The junction and the germline gene differ at one end; a read error may be behind it. V is TRBV7-2 and J is TRBJ2-7; TRBD1 matches 9 bases. CDR3 length: 13 amino acids. Germline lookup yields CDR1 SGHTA and CDR2 FQGNSA. CDR3 DNA: TGCGCCAGCAGGGGACAGGGCCCCCACGAGCAGTACTTC. Protein product: CASRGQGPHEQYF.

Note on this clonotype: No conserved phenylalanine or tryptophan ends this CDR3, so it is likely a read error. The DNA is omitted, as the CDR3 cannot be located on it reliably, and the CDR3 follows TCRdb's listing. The CDR3 here is CASSFPGGPDTQY. The J gene is TRBJ2-5, the V gene TRBV7-8; the table calls TRBD2, which could not be checked here. The CDR3 is 13 amino acids in total, end residues counted. The germline V gene has CDR1 SGHVS and CDR2 FQNEAQ.

Concerning this clonotype itself: A far larger clone differs by one base, so this is likely a read error. V gene TRBV11-1 combines with J gene TRBJ2-3; D possibly corresponds to TRBD1 (5 bases). This CDR3 comprises 13 residues. V lost 11 bases and J 1 base, leaving 13 bases between the germline ends. Germline V gene sequence: CDR1 SGHAT, CDR2 FQDESV (reference sequence). CDR3 sequence: CAGGLGGTDTQYF. DNA of the CDR3: TGTGCCGGCGGCTTAGGGGGCACAGATACGCAGTATTTT.

Of note for this clonotype: One end of the junction is discordant with germline, which a read error may explain. The V gene is TRBV7-2, the J gene TRBJ2-7; possible D gene TRBD1, 5 bases. CDR1 and CDR2 (germline): SGHTA, FQGNSA. The CDR3 runs 15 residues. The CDR3 DNA reads TGCGCCAGCAGCCAAGATTCGCAGGGAACCTACGAGCAGTACTTC. As protein: CASSQDSQGTYEQYF. Full variable domain (rest looked up from reference TRBV7-2 and TRBJ2-7): GAGVSQSPSNKVTEKGKDVELRCDPISGHTALYWYRQSLGQGLEFLIYFQGNSAPDKSGLPSDRFSAERTGGSVSTLTIQRTQQEDSAVYLCASSQDSQGTYEQYFGPGTRLTVT.

This clonotype appeared once. No DNA is shown, since the ends of the CDR3 on it are uncertain; the CDR3 is the one TCRdb lists. The chain carries TRBV7-9 and TRBJ2-5; the listed D gene, TRBD2, was not tested against the DNA. The CDR3 has 15 amino acids, counting both end residues. Germline CDR1 and CDR2: SEHNR and FQNEAQ (reference sequence). CDR3 in amino acids: CARQGTRETQYFEYF.

This clonotype occurred once. Compared with germline, one end of the junction differs, possibly owing to a read error. V is TRBV2 and J is TRBJ2-3, with D unresolved. There are 14 residues in the CDR3. CDR1 SNHLY and CDR2 FYNNEI come from the germline V gene. CDR3 sequence reads: CASSKTGDTAEPFF. The CDR3 nucleotides read TGTGCCAGCAGTAAGACCGGAGATACCGCTGAACCGTTCTTT. The entire variable domain, with the rest obtained from reference TRBV2 and TRBJ2-3, is as follows: EPEVTQTPSHQVTQMGQEVILRCVPISNHLYFYWYRQILGQKVEFLVSFYNNEISEKSEIFDDQFSVERPDGSNFTLKIRSTKLEDSAMYFCASSKTGDTAEPFFGPGTRLTVL.

About this clonotype itself: One junction end does not reproduce the germline sequence, and a read error may be involved. The chain recombines TRBV7-9 with TRBJ2-3, with D perhaps matching TRBD2 (6 bases). CDR1 and CDR2 from the germline V gene are SEHNR and FQNEAQ (reference sequence). This CDR3 contains 14 residues. CDR3 nucleotides: TGTGCCAGCAGCTTTGCTAGCGCAATGAGCACTTCTTCGTTT. Translated, it gives CASSFASAMSTSSF.

In the case of this clonotype: One end of the junction does not line up with germline, which may come from a read error. The chain recombines TRBV7-9 with TRBJ2-7; D perhaps matches TRBD2 (6 bases). The germline V gene has CDR1 SEHNR and CDR2 FQNEAQ (reference sequence). The CDR3 extends over 15 amino acids. The CDR3 DNA sequence: TGCGCCAGCAGCCCCGGGAGCGGGCCGTGCTACGAGCAGTACTTC. Amino acid sequence: CASSPGSGPCYEQYF.

Remarks on this clonotype: Sequence at one end of the junction differs from germline and may be a read error. V gene TRBV7-9 combines with J gene TRBJ1-1; TRBD1 is a possible D gene (6 bases). This CDR3 region has 15 residues. The germline CDR1 and CDR2 sequences are SEHNR and FQNEAQ (reference sequence). CDR3 nucleotide sequence: TGTGCCAGCAGCTTAGATAGGAGAGGGGGGACTGAAGCGTTCTTT. Translated: CASSLDRRGGTEAFF.

The gene calls are TRBV5-1 and TRBJ2-4; weak D call: TRBD2 (6 bases). The germline V gene has CDR1 SGHRS and CDR2 YFSETQ. The germline V and J ends were trimmed by 7 bases and 15 bases, with 20 bases remaining between them. This CDR3 has 12 residues. For the CDR3, the DNA is TGCGCCAGCGGCGGGGCTGGGCAGGTTCCGTACTTC. Translation: CASGGAGQVPYF.

This clonotype was picked up one time. The CDR3 does not end in the conserved phenylalanine or tryptophan, so this is likely a read error. The DNA is omitted, as the CDR3 cannot be located on it reliably, and the CDR3 follows TCRdb's listing. The rearrangement links TRBV9 to TRBJ1-2; the D call in the table, TRBD1, was not verified against the DNA. Including both end residues, the CDR3 is 13 amino acids long. Germline V gives CDR1 SGDLS, CDR2 YYNGEE. The CDR3 sequence: CASSASGGETDTL.

This clonotype appeared a few times. At one end the junction does not follow the germline gene, possibly because of a read error. The V call is TRBV7-8, the J call TRBJ2-3; the match to TRBD1 covers 7 bases. This CDR3 has 13 residues. Germline CDR1 is SGHVS and CDR2 is FQNEAQ. The CDR3 reads CASSFHATGTAHF. CDR3 DNA sequence: TGTGCCAGCAGCTTTCATGCCACCGGGACAGCCCATTTT.

A word on this clonotype: The conserved phenylalanine or tryptophan normally closing the CDR3 is absent here, so this likely arose from a read error. The DNA is left out, because the CDR3 cannot be placed on it with certainty; the CDR3 is given as TCRdb lists it. The CDR3 spells CASSLGRGDPTSS. The V gene is TRBV7-9, the J gene TRBJ2-3; TRBD2 is the table's D call, not checked against the DNA. Germline CDR1 SEHNR, CDR2 FQNEAQ (reference sequence). With termini counted, the CDR3 has 13 amino acids.

Concerning this clonotype: The CDR3 does not close with the conserved phenylalanine or tryptophan, likely indicating a read error. The limits of the CDR3 on the DNA are not certain, so only TCRdb's listed CDR3 is given. The chain joins TRBV7-6 to TRBJ2-3. Both ends counted, the CDR3 spans 13 residues. From germline, CDR1 is SGHVS and CDR2 FNYEAQ. The CDR3 protein is CASSLEDASTDTQ.

Regarding this clonotype: The junction does not match germline at one end; this may be a read error. This chain uses TRBV7-9 with TRBJ2-3, with D possibly TRBD1 on 6 matching bases. Germline CDR1 reads SEHNR; CDR2 reads FQNEAQ (reference sequence). The CDR3 loop spans 13 amino acids. CDR3 coding DNA: TGTGCCAGCAGCCTACAAGGGAGAGATCGGGACAAGTTT. Translated: CASSLQGRDRDKF.

This clonotype was counted only a few times. The rearrangement uses TRBV20-1 and TRBJ2-1; unclear D gene. The V gene lost 6 bases and the J gene lost 4 bases, with 7 bases spanning the gap. The CDR3 has 11 residues. CDR1 DFQATT and CDR2 SNEGSKA come from the germline V gene (reference sequence). The CDR3 spells CSAQVYNEQFF. The CDR3 coding sequence is TGCAGTGCCCAAGTTTACAATGAGCAGTTCTTC.

The V and J genes are TRBV25-1 and TRBJ1-2, with a weak D call TRBD1 (6 bases). Germline CDR1 MGHDK, CDR2 SYGVNS. The CDR3 extends over 14 amino acids. V shed 2 bases and J shed 7 bases, with 14 bases lying between them. The CDR3 reads CASSEGTGTTGYTF. In DNA form, the CDR3 reads TGTGCCAGCAGTGAAGGGACGGGGACAACTGGCTACACCTTC.

This sequence joins TRBV5-1 and TRBJ1-1; the D gene is possibly TRBD1 (6 bases). The germline V and J ends were trimmed by 0 bases and 0 bases, with 9 bases remaining between them. Germline lookup yields CDR1 SGHRS and CDR2 YFSETQ. This CDR3 is built from 15 residues. The CDR3 DNA is TGCGCCAGCAGCTTGGCGGGACAAGTGAACACTGAAGCTTTCTTT. This encodes CASSLAGQVNTEAFF. The variable domain in full, with the rest retrieved from reference TRBV5-1 and TRBJ1-1, is KAGVTQTPRYLIKTRGQQVTLSCSPISGHRSVSWYQQTPGQGLQFLFEYFSETQRNKGNFPGRFSGRQFSNSRSEMNVSTLELGDSALYLCASSLAGQVNTEAFFGQGTRLTVV.

The chain is built from TRBV5-8 and TRBJ2-6, with 8 bases matching TRBD1. CDR3 size: 15 residues. J lost 4 bases, V lost 4 bases, and 4 bases had no gene match. Germline loops: CDR1 SGHTS, CDR2 YDEGEE. The CDR3 loop reads CASSLGTGGANVLTF. CDR3 sequence (DNA): TGTGCCAGCAGCCTGGGGACAGGAGGGGCCAACGTCCTGACTTTC.

This clonotype was seen once. The V call is TRBV11-3, the J call TRBJ1-1; D gene ambiguous. Per germline, CDR1 SGHNT and CDR2 YENEEA. Trimming cost V 6 bases and J 10 bases, with 12 bases left between them. The CDR3 covers 11 residues. CDR3 sequence reads: CASSIDLTAFF. The CDR3 DNA is TGTGCCAGCAGTATAGATCTGACAGCTTTCTTT.

This rearrangement joins TRBV12-3 or TRBV12-4 to TRBJ1-2; TRBD1 matches at 8 bases. CDR3 length: 14 residues. V lost 2 bases to trimming and J lost 6 bases; unmatched junction nucleotides: 5. CDR3 amino acids: CASSLLRQGNGYTF. The CDR3, as DNA: TGTGCCAGCAGTTTACTTCGACAGGGGAATGGCTACACCTTC.